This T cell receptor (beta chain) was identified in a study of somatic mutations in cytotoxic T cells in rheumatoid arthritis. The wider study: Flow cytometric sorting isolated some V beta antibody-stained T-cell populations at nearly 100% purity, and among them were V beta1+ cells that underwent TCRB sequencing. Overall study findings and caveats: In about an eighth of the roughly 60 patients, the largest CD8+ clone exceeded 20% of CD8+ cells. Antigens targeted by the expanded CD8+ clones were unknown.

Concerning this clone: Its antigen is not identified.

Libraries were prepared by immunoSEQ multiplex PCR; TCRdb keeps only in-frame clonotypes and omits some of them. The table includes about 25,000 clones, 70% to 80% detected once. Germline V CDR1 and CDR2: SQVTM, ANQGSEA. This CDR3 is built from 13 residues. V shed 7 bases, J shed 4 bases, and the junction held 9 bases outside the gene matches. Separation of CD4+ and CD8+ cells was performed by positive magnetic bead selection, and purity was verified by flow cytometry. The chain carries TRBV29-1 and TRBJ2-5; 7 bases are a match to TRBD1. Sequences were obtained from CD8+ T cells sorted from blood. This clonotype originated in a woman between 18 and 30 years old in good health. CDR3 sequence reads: CSAREQGRETQYF. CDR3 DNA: TGCAGCGCGAGGGAACAGGGGCGAGAGACCCAGTACTTC.